These T cell receptor beta chains were read from a single sample in a study of blood T cell repertoires in COVID-19. Data came from immunoSEQ multiplex PCR; TCRdb stores just in-frame clones and leaves some out. The sample includes under 300,000 clones, about 80% of them seen just once. The sample comprised PBMCs or T cells enriched from blood (not recorded which). The receptors shown here come from a man aged 35 to 55 who had recovered from COVID-19. The CDR3 runs from the conserved cysteine through the conserved F or W. A D gene is named only where the DNA matches it firmly. Not every row has a clone size; where given, it reads once, few, many or a size class.

D gene	V gene	clone size	J gene	CDR3 DNA	CDR3 protein
.	TRBV28	.	TRBJ2-7	TGTGCCAGCAGTCGGGGCTACGAGCAGTACTTC	CASSRGYEQYF
.	TRBV10-3	.	TRBJ1-3	TGTGCCATCAGTGAGGCGGGAATACGCGGTGGAAACACCATATATTTT	CAISEAGIRGGNTIYF
TRBD1	TRBV27	.	TRBJ1-2	TGTGCCAGCAGCTACTGGGACAGGGACGGCTACACCTTC	CASSYWDRDGYTF
TRBD1	TRBV7-2	.	TRBJ1-5	TGTGCCAGCAGCGTGGACAGGGGAATCAATCAGCCCCAGCATTTT	CASSVDRGINQPQHF
.	TRBV5-1	.	TRBJ2-7	TGCGCCAGCAGCTTGGCCTCGGGGTCTCCCTCCTACGAGCAGTACTTC	CASSLASGSPSYEQYF
TRBD1	TRBV5-4	.	TRBJ2-1	TGTGCCAGCAGCCTCGATCCCTCAGACAGGGGACTCGCCAATGAGCAGTTCTTC	CASSLDPSDRGLANEQFF
TRBD1	TRBV11-2	.	TRBJ1-6	TGTGCCAGCAGCCAAGGGACAGGGGGGAATTCACCCCTCCACTTT	CASSQGTGGNSPLHF
.	TRBV13	.	TRBJ2-7	TGTGCCAGCAGCCCCCCGGGACAAAAAGAGCAGTACTTC	CASSPPGQKEQYF
.	TRBV2	.	TRBJ2-2	TGTGCCAGCATGAGGGCGGGTGACACCGGGGAGCTGTTTTTT	CASMRAGDTGELFF
TRBD1	TRBV27	.	TRBJ2-7	TGTGCCAGCAGTTCCCGGACAGGCGGCTACGAGCAGTACTTC	CASSSRTGGYEQYF
.	TRBV7-2	.	TRBJ1-1	TGTGCCAGCAGCTTGGGAGGGCACACTGAAGCTTTCTTT	CASSLGGHTEAFF
TRBD2	TRBV5-1	few	TRBJ2-3	TGCGCCAGCAGGCGTCTAGCGGAGCGAGATACGCAGTATTTT	CASRRLAERDTQYF
TRBD2	TRBV4-1	.	TRBJ2-2	TGCGCCAGCAGCCACGAGCGGGGCGACACCGGGGAGCTGTTTTTT	CASSHERGDTGELFF
.	TRBV20-1	.	TRBJ1-1	TGCAGTGCTAGTCCCGTGGCAGGCAGGAACACTGAAGCTTTCTTT	CSASPVAGRNTEAFF
TRBD1	TRBV28	.	TRBJ1-5	TGTGCCAGCAGTTTAAGGCCCCGACAGGGTGTCGGTCAGCCCCAGCATTTT	CASSLRPRQGVGQPQHF
TRBD2	TRBV4-3	.	TRBJ2-1	TGCGCCAGCAGCCTTTCTAGCGGGGGTTACAATGAGCAGTTCTTC	CASSLSSGGYNEQFF
.	TRBV10-3	.	TRBJ1-1	TGTGCCGCGGGGGTTCTGGCGAACACTGAAGCTTTCTTT	CAAGVLANTEAFF
TRBD1	TRBV7-8	.	TRBJ2-5	TGTGCCAGCAGGCTGGGACAGGGAGAGACCCAGTACTTC	CASRLGQGETQYF
TRBD2	TRBV5-1	.	TRBJ2-2	TGCGCCAGCAGCTTGAGGTCTTGGTTCGGTAGCGGGGGGAACACCGGGGAGCTGTTTTTT	CASSLRSWFGSGGNTGELFF
.	TRBV10-3	.	TRBJ2-3	TGTGCCACCGTACCCGCTAGGGGCTGGGAAGATACGCAGTATTTT	CATVPARGWEDTQYF
.	TRBV5-1	once	TRBJ2-2	TGCGCCAGTCGTGACAGGAACACCGGGGAGCTGTTTTTT	CASRDRNTGELFF
.	TRBV6-2/TRBV6-3	.	TRBJ2-2	TGTGCCAGCAGCCGACAGAACACCGGGGAGCTGTTTTTT	CASSRQNTGELFF
.	TRBV6-2/TRBV6-3	.	TRBJ1-6	TGTGCCAGCAGTTACTCGAGGAGGGGCCGTGATTCACCCCTCCACTTT	CASSYSRRGRDSPLHF
TRBD2	TRBV3-1/TRBV3-2	few	TRBJ2-7	TGTGCCAGCAGCCAAGTCAAGGTAGCGGGGGATGAGCAGTACTTC	CASSQVKVAGDEQYF
TRBD1	TRBV7-2	.	TRBJ1-6	TGTGCCAGCAGCTGGGGGACAGGGGGCTCGAATTCACCCCTCCACTTT	CASSWGTGGSNSPLHF
.	TRBV30	.	TRBJ2-1	TGTGCCTGGTCCGGGGGGCGAAGTGACCATGAGCAGTTCTTC	CAWSGGRSDHEQFF
TRBD1	TRBV5-1	few	TRBJ1-2	TGCGCCAGCAGCTTGGGACAGGGGAGTGATGGCTACACCTTC	CASSLGQGSDGYTF
.	TRBV15	.	TRBJ2-5	TGTGCCACCAGCAGAGATCGGGCTAGCGTCGGGACCCAGTACTTC	CATSRDRASVGTQYF
.	TRBV5-1	.	TRBJ2-5	TGCGCCAGCAGCCCGACCCGGGGAGGTGAGACCCAGTACTTC	CASSPTRGGETQYF
TRBD1	TRBV29-1	.	TRBJ1-1	TGCAGCGGTGGGACAGGCAACACTGAAGCTTTCTTT	CSGGTGNTEAFF
TRBD1	TRBV19	.	TRBJ2-3	TGTGCCAGTAGGAAAAGGGCGGACAGGGGGCGCGATACGCAGTATTTT	CASRKRADRGRDTQYF
.	TRBV27	.	TRBJ1-2	TGTGCCAGCAGTTTATCCCCAGGTGGCTATGGCTACACCTTC	CASSLSPGGYGYTF